Shown below are 3 T cell receptor beta chains from a single sample sequenced in a study of T cell repertoires in cytomegalovirus infection. The antigens for these receptors are not known. One entry per CDR3 protein, called by TCRdb with MiXCR from the reads. The table lists roughly 150,000 distinct CDR3 sequences, about 31% of them singletons. Sample: CD8+ T cells from cultured PBMCs, taken from culture after CMV antigen stimulation. These receptors originate from a human donor in good health (CMV status not recorded). Some clones in this sample may be carry-over from other donors' samples.

This chain connects TRBV19 to TRBJ2-7; 8 nucleotides line up with TRBD1. Germline trimming cut 3 bases from V and 0 bases from J; bases unmatched to any gene: 4. Germline V gene lookup returns CDR1 LNHDA and CDR2 SQIVND (reference sequence). The CDR3 sequence is 15 residues long. The CDR3 nucleotides read TGTGCCAGTAGTATGGCAGGGGGCGTCTCCTACGAGCAGTACTTC. Protein sequence: CASSMAGGVSYEQYF.

In its sample, this clonotype was seen once. The missing conserved phenylalanine or tryptophan at the end of this CDR3 makes a read error likely. The chain recombines TRBV6-5 with TRBJ2-1; tentative D call: TRBD2 (5 bases). Per germline, CDR1 MNHEY and CDR2 SVGAGI. The CDR3 has 14 amino acids. Trimming took 0 bases from V and 6 from J, leaving 9 bases between them. CDR3 nucleotide sequence: TGTGCCAGCAGTTACTCTGGCGGAGGCAATGAGCAGTTCTTG. Encoded protein: CASSYSGGGNEQFL.

The J gene is TRBJ2-2, the V gene TRBV24-1, with 10 bases lining up with TRBD2. This CDR3 has 18 amino acids. Germline values: CDR1 KGHDR, CDR2 SFDVKD. V gave up 0 bases and J gave up 0 bases; unmatched junction bases: 3. The CDR3 sequence: CATSDLTSGDPNTGELFF. CDR3 in DNA: TGTGCCACCAGTGATTTGACTAGCGGGGACCCGAACACCGGGGAGCTGTTTTTT.